This T cell receptor beta chain stems from a study of T-cell memory formation after mild COVID-19. Trimming cost V 4 bases and J 1 base, with 19 bases left between them. Germline CDR1 is LGHNA and CDR2 is YSLEER. This CDR3 is built from 18 residues. TCRdb independently ran MiXCR on the 5' RACE reads; one entry per CDR3 protein. The table records roughly 150,000 distinct CDR3 sequences, under 15% of them present only once. This clonotype was observed a handful of times. The sample comprised PBMCs or a T cell subset sorted from them (not recorded which). The receptor was isolated from a man aged 18 to 35 who had mild COVID-19 (a few samples of this study predate the infection). Cell type and time point are not known. The gene calls are TRBV4-3 and TRBJ2-2, with D perhaps matching TRBD2 (6 bases). The CDR3 here is CASSRRDGRDLNTGELFF. The CDR3 region has the DNA TGCGCCAGCAGCCGCCGTGATGGCCGGGACTTGAACACCGGGGAGCTGTTTTTT.